A single sample gave rise to the 25 T cell receptor beta chains below, sequenced in a study of blood T cells in healthy people across ages. A second roughly 6 to 11 cycle PCR used barcoded and J-beta primers. TCRdb reanalysed the 5' RACE reads using MiXCR and keeps one entry per CDR3 protein. Of roughly 560,000 distinct CDR3 sequences in the sample, around 24% are singletons; the top ten hold under 9%. The sample was also reused in another study, on T cells of mothers and their children.

The sequencing input was blood. These receptors were collected from a boy aged 5-17 years in good health.

This clonotype was found a few times. J is TRBJ2-5 and V is TRBV6-4, with 7 bases lining up with TRBD2. The J call is in doubt because the DNA end fits TRBJ2-1 better. Germline CDR1 is MRHNA and CDR2 is SNTAGT. This CDR3 comprises 16 residues. CDR3 protein: CASSDSWASGLNEQFF. The CDR3 DNA follows: TGTGCCAGCAGTGACTCGTGGGCTTCGGGACTAAATGAGCAGTTCTTC.

In this sample, this clonotype turned up many times. J is TRBJ2-7 and V is TRBV4-2, with 12 bases matching TRBD2. The CDR3 sequence is 17 residues long. CDR1 and CDR2 (germline): LGHNA, YNFKEQ. Unmatched junction bases numbered 7, after V lost 0 bases and J lost 4 bases. The CDR3 reads CASSQELAGGPRYEQYF. For the CDR3, the DNA is TGTGCCAGCAGCCAAGAGCTAGCGGGAGGGCCGAGATACGAGCAGTACTTC.

The chain has TRBV7-2 and TRBJ2-1; 8 nucleotides agree with TRBD2. CDR3 size: 16 residues. J was trimmed by 4 bases and V by 5 bases; bases with no gene match: 10. CDR1 SGHTA and CDR2 FQGNSA come from the germline V gene. The CDR3 region is CASSLHPGTRYNEQFF. The CDR3, as DNA: TGTGCCAGCAGCCTACACCCCGGGACTAGGTACAATGAGCAGTTCTTC.

This clonotype has a handful of counts. The chain's CDR3 is CASSYSFGVVQETQYF. As DNA, the CDR3 is TGTGCCAGCAGTTACTCATTCGGGGTAGTCCAAGAGACCCAGTACTTC. This sequence joins TRBV6-5 and TRBJ2-5, with D tentatively TRBD2 (5 bases). The CDR3 runs 16 residues. V lost 0 bases and J 1 base, leaving 12 bases between the germline ends. Looked up from germline, CDR1 is MNHEY and CDR2 is SVGAGI.

This clonotype was seen only a few times. The chain recombines TRBV27 with TRBJ2-7; TRBD1 is a possible D gene (6 bases). CDR3 length equals 14 residues. Germline CDR1 is MNHEY and CDR2 is SMNVEV (reference sequence). With 4 bases removed from V and 2 bases from J, the gap between germline ends came to 12 bases. DNA for the CDR3: TGTGCCAGCAGTTCCGGACAGCGAGCCTACGAGCAGTACTTC. As protein: CASSSGQRAYEQYF.

The CDR3, as DNA: TGCAGCGTTGGCGGCCGTGGCTCCTACGAGCAGTACTTC. Translation: CSVGGRGSYEQYF. This chain uses TRBV29-1 with TRBJ2-5; D is unresolved. The J call may be in error: the DNA end matches TRBJ2-7 better. Looked up from germline, CDR1 is SQVTM and CDR2 is ANQGSEA. The CDR3 spans 13 residues.

The chain joins TRBV28 to TRBJ2-7; D is undetermined. Germline loops: CDR1 MDHEN, CDR2 SYDVKM. The ends were cut back, 0 bases at V and 6 bases at J, with 6 bases in the middle. CDR3 length equals 12 residues. The CDR3 here is CASSLWAGEQYF. The CDR3 DNA reads as TGTGCCAGCAGTTTATGGGCTGGCGAGCAGTACTTC. Variable domain in full (rest from reference TRBV28 and TRBJ2-7): DVKVTQSSRYLVKRTGEKVFLECVQDMDHENMFWYRQDPGLGLRLIYFSYDVKMKEKGDIPEGYSVSREKKERFSLILESASTNQTSMYLCASSLWAGEQYFGPGTRLTVT.

The chain couples TRBV7-2 to TRBJ1-5, with D uncertain. V lost 1 base, J lost 7 bases, and 8 bases lay in between. This CDR3 spans 13 amino acids. Per the germline V gene, CDR1 is SGHTA and CDR2 is FQGNSA. CDR3 in DNA: TGTGCCAGCAGCTTAGATTTTGGGCAGCCCCAGCATTTT. It yields the protein CASSLDFGQPQHF.

Many counts were recorded for this clonotype. The V call is TRBV15, the J call TRBJ2-2; the D is unclear. Trimming stripped 0 bases from V and 5 bases from J, with 4 bases between. In germline, CDR1 is LNHNV, CDR2 YYDKDF (reference sequence). This CDR3 contains 13 residues. The CDR3 nucleotides read TGTGCCACCAGCAGAGACAGGACCGGGGAGCTGTTTTTT. Amino acids: CATSRDRTGELFF.

The sample holds a few counts of this clonotype. The V call is TRBV7-8, the J call TRBJ2-5; D unclear. The J call may be faulty, since TRBJ2-7 better matches the DNA end. The CDR3 contains 13 residues. Germline values: CDR1 SGHVS, CDR2 FQNEAQ. CDR3 nucleotides: TGTGCCAGCAGCCCCGTTTGGGACTACGAGCAGTACTTC. Translated, it gives CASSPVWDYEQYF.

This clonotype was observed a handful of times. The V and J genes are TRBV20-1 and TRBJ2-5; D may be TRBD1 or TRBD2 (5 bases each). V was trimmed by 2 bases and J by 2 bases, leaving 12 bases between them. The CDR3 runs 14 residues. The germline V gene encodes CDR1 DFQATT and CDR2 SNEGSKA (reference sequence). The CDR3 reads CSARSGSRQETQYF. In DNA form, the CDR3 reads TGCAGTGCTAGATCAGGGAGTAGACAAGAGACCCAGTACTTC.

Only one count was recorded for this clonotype. The CDR3 here is CASSPSGITDTQYF. The CDR3 DNA reads as TGTGCCAGCAGTCCTAGCGGGATCACAGATACGCAGTATTTT. This chain links TRBV25-1 with TRBJ2-3, with 9 bases lining up with TRBD2. The ends lost 5 bases at V and 2 bases at J; junction bases unmatched: 2. CDR3 size: 14 residues. CDR1 is MGHDK and CDR2 is SYGVNS in the germline V gene.

The J gene is TRBJ2-4, the V gene TRBV4-3; 7 nucleotides line up with TRBD1. Germline V CDR1 and CDR2: LGHNA, YSLEER. V gave up 0 bases and J gave up 1 base; unmatched junction bases: 6. The CDR3 has 17 residues. The CDR3 spells CASSQDPSRGAKNIQYF. DNA of the CDR3: TGCGCCAGCAGCCAAGACCCCTCCAGGGGGGCCAAAAACATTCAGTACTTC.

The V call is TRBV18, the J call TRBJ2-5; unclear D gene. This CDR3 contains 14 residues. CDR1 and CDR2 from the germline V gene are KGHSH and LQKENI. V lost 4 bases and J 2 bases, leaving 11 bases between the germline ends. The CDR3 nucleotides read TGTGCCAGCTCACAGAACTGGAGACAAGAGACCCAGTACTTC. As protein: CASSQNWRQETQYF.

This clonotype has a handful of counts. V is TRBV20-1 and J is TRBJ1-1, with TRBD1 identical over 7 bases. This CDR3 has 14 residues. Germline V gene sequence: CDR1 DFQATT, CDR2 SNEGSKA (reference sequence). V gave up 4 bases and J gave up 6 bases; unmatched junction bases: 11. CDR3 amino acids: CSANPKQGLAEAFF. The CDR3 coding sequence is TGCAGTGCTAACCCTAAACAGGGGCTGGCTGAAGCTTTCTTT.

In this sample, this clonotype turned up once. The CDR3 here is CASSLRDSWDFDGELFF. The CDR3 DNA follows: TGTGCCAGCAGCCTCCGGGACTCATGGGATTTCGACGGGGAGCTGTTTTTT. The chain employs TRBV11-1 and TRBJ2-2; TRBD2 is a possible D gene (6 bases). Trimming shortened V by 5 bases and J by 7 bases, and 23 bases separated the two germline ends. CDR1 SGHAT and CDR2 FQDESV come from the germline V gene (reference sequence). The CDR3 is 17 amino acids.

The V gene is TRBV4-3, the J gene TRBJ2-7, with D tentatively TRBD1 or TRBD2 (5 bases each). Germline CDR1 is LGHNA and CDR2 is YSLEER. The CDR3 contains 16 residues. V was pared by 0 bases and J by 0 bases, with 12 bases between. The CDR3 DNA follows: TGCGCCAGCAGCCAAGAGCCGGGGCCGAGCTCCTACGAGCAGTACTTC. It encodes CASSQEPGPSSYEQYF.

The sample holds a few counts of this clonotype. CDR3 sequence (DNA): TGCGCCAGCAGCGTCCACTGGGGACAGGGGAACACCGGGGAGCTGTTTTTT. Its translation is CASSVHWGQGNTGELFF. V is TRBV5-1 and J is TRBJ2-2; 9 bases are a match to TRBD1. Trimming cost V 4 bases and J 1 base; bases outside gene matches: 8. CDR3 length: 17 residues. Germline values: CDR1 SGHRS, CDR2 YFSETQ.

A few counts support this clonotype. The chain is built from TRBV4-1 and TRBJ2-7; D uncertain. V dropped 4 bases and J dropped 2 bases, with 12 bases sitting between them. The length of the CDR3 is 14 residues. Per germline, CDR1 MGHRA and CDR2 YSYEKL. As DNA, the CDR3 is TGCGCCAGCAGCCGGGCCATACTGACCTACGAGCAGTACTTC. This translates into CASSRAILTYEQYF.

This clonotype has just a few counts. The chain combines TRBV6-5 with TRBJ1-4, with TRBD1 as a possible D gene (5 bases). CDR3 size: 15 residues. In germline, CDR1 is MNHEY, CDR2 SVGAGI. V shed 5 bases and J shed 8 bases, with 18 bases lying between them. The CDR3 bases are TGTGCCAGCAGTGGGGACGGGAAAGTGGGGGAAAAACTGTTTTTT. This encodes CASSGDGKVGEKLFF.

The J gene is TRBJ2-1, the V gene TRBV5-1; D may be TRBD1 or TRBD2 (5 bases each). Germline V CDR1 and CDR2: SGHRS, YFSETQ. The germline V and J ends were trimmed by 4 bases and 4 bases, with 15 bases remaining between them. The CDR3 is made up of 15 amino acids. CDR3 amino acids: CASSEKGDHYNEQFF. The CDR3 DNA reads as TGCGCCAGCAGCGAGAAAGGGGACCATTACAATGAGCAGTTCTTC.

This sequence joins TRBV6-1 and TRBJ1-1; D is possibly TRBD1 (6 bases). V gave up 6 bases and J gave up 5 bases, with 19 bases separating them. CDR1 is MNHNS and CDR2 is SASEGT in the germline V gene. The CDR3 is made up of 15 amino acids. The DNA of the CDR3 is TGTGCCAGCAGACCTTTTATACAGGGCCGGACTGAAGCTTTCTTT. Translated, it gives CASRPFIQGRTEAFF.

As for this clonotype: One junction end does not reproduce the germline sequence, and a read error may be involved. This chain connects TRBV28 to TRBJ2-4, with TRBD1 identical over 10 bases. There are 15 residues in the CDR3. The germline V gene has CDR1 MDHEN and CDR2 SYDVKM. Here the CDR3 DNA reads TGTACCAGCAGTTTAATCGGGACAGGGGTAAACATTCAGTACTTC. It translates to CTSSLIGTGVNIQYF.

This clonotype appeared a few times. V usage is TRBV11-2 and J usage is TRBJ2-5; weak D call: TRBD2 (5 bases). Trimming left V 5 bases short and J 13 bases short, with 20 bases between. The CDR3 is 13 amino acids. The germline CDR1 and CDR2 sequences are SGHAT and FQNNGV. The CDR3 nucleotides read TGTGCCAGCAGCCGAACCACTAGTCTGTTGAGGTACTTC. Protein sequence: CASSRTTSLLRYF.

As for this clonotype: The junction departs from germline at one end; a sequencing error may be responsible. The chain recombines TRBV5-5 with TRBJ2-5; 8 bases are a match to TRBD2. The germline V gene encodes CDR1 SGHKS and CDR2 YYEKEE (reference sequence). The CDR3 has 16 residues. The CDR3 DNA reads as TGTGTCAGCAGCTTGGGTGGACTAGCCGGGAGGGAGACCCAGTACTTC. Its translation is CVSSLGGLAGRETQYF.